Following are 26 T cell receptor beta chains from one sample sequenced in a study of blood T cell repertoires in COVID-19. Generated by immunoSEQ multiplex PCR, the TCRdb table keeps only in-frame clones and is missing some. The repertoire holds 60,000 to 70,000 clones, with 80% to 90% as singletons. The sequencing input was peripheral blood. All receptors come from a woman aged 60-75 years with acute or convalescent COVID-19.

The rearrangement links TRBV4-1 to TRBJ1-5, with D unresolved. V lost 0 bases, J lost 4 bases, and 10 bases lay in between. Germline V gives CDR1 MGHRA, CDR2 YSYEKL. The CDR3 consists of 15 residues. The CDR3 spells CASSQDPAGNQPQHF. The CDR3 DNA reads as TGCGCCAGCAGCCAAGATCCCGCGGGGAATCAGCCCCAGCATTTT.

The rearrangement uses TRBV6-5 and TRBJ2-3; tentatively, D is TRBD2 (5 bases). Germline V gene sequence: CDR1 MNHEY, CDR2 SVGAGI. CDR3 length equals 14 residues. V lost 6 bases to trimming and J lost 3 bases, with 13 bases between them. This chain's CDR3 is CASSPGLRTDTQYF. The CDR3 nucleotides read TGTGCCAGCAGCCCCGGACTTAGAACAGATACGCAGTATTTT.

The table lists this clone with a few counts. The J gene is TRBJ2-5, the V gene TRBV5-1; perhaps TRBD1 as D (6 bases). The CDR3 has 14 amino acids. The ends were cut back, 8 bases at V and 2 bases at J, with 16 bases in the middle. The germline gives CDR1 SGHRS, CDR2 YFSETQ. CDR3 bases: TGCGCCAGGGGGGACACGAGATTACAAGAGACCCAGTACTTC. Its protein is CARGDTRLQETQYF.

V is TRBV29-1 and J is TRBJ1-5, with 9 bases matching TRBD1. The CDR3 totals 12 residues. Germline trimming cut 6 bases from V and 5 bases from J; bases unmatched to any gene: 2. Germline lookup yields CDR1 SQVTM and CDR2 ANQGSEA. The CDR3 DNA sequence: TGCAGCGTACGGGACAGGGATCAGCCCCAGCATTTT. Protein product: CSVRDRDQPQHF.

The V and J genes are TRBV5-6 and TRBJ1-2; D ambiguous. The V gene lost 2 bases and the J gene lost 8 bases, with 7 bases spanning the gap. The CDR3 contains 11 residues. Germline V lookup: CDR1 SGHDT, CDR2 YYEEEE. This CDR3 is CASSFGGGYTF. In DNA form, the CDR3 reads TGTGCCAGCAGCTTTGGCGGAGGCTACACCTTC.

The V gene is TRBV15, the J gene TRBJ1-5, with 9 bases matching TRBD1. This CDR3 has 14 amino acids. In germline, CDR1 is LNHNV, CDR2 YYDKDF (reference sequence). With V trimmed by 5 bases and J by 7 bases, 6 bases remained unmatched. CDR3 amino acids: CATSGTGSRQPQHF. For the CDR3, the DNA is TGTGCCACCAGCGGGACAGGGTCACGACAGCCCCAGCATTTT.

This chain joins TRBV5-8 and TRBJ2-5; tentative D call: TRBD2 (6 bases). The V end was cut by 7 bases, the J end by 7 bases, with 17 bases between. Per the germline V gene, CDR1 is SGHTS and CDR2 is YDEGEE. CDR3 length: 13 amino acids. CDR3 coding DNA: TGTGCCAGCGTGTGGGATGGAGGGGCGACCCAGTACTTC. Its translation is CASVWDGGATQYF.

V and J are TRBV7-8 and TRBJ2-7; 7 nucleotides agree with TRBD1. V was pared by 5 bases and J by 3 bases, with 7 bases of the junction left unmatched. Looked up from germline, CDR1 is SGHVS and CDR2 is FQNEAQ. The CDR3 loop spans 14 amino acids. CDR3 bases: TGTGCCAGCAGCAGAGGGGGCCTCAGCTACGAGCAGTACTTC. Translation gives CASSRGGLSYEQYF. The full variable domain, in which reference TRBV7-8 and TRBJ2-7 provide the parts outside the CDR3, is GAGVSQSPRYKVAKRGQDVALRCDPISGHVSLFWYQQALGQGPEFLTYFQNEAQLDKSGLPSDRFFAERPEGSVSTLKIQRTQQEDSAVYLCASSRGGLSYEQYFGPGTRLTVT.

V is TRBV7-2 and J is TRBJ1-2, with TRBD1 as a possible D gene (6 bases). V was pared by 6 bases and J by 4 bases, with 18 bases between. This CDR3 comprises 15 residues. Germline V CDR1 and CDR2: SGHTA, FQGNSA. The DNA of the CDR3 is TGTGCCAGCAGGCCGGGAACAGGGCCTCTCTATGGCTACACCTTC. Protein: CASRPGTGPLYGYTF.

This clone occurred once. J is TRBJ1-6 and V is TRBV5-4, with 8 positions matching TRBD1. CDR3 size: 15 residues. Germline assignment: CDR1 SGHNT and CDR2 YYREEE (reference sequence). Losses at the gene ends were 0 bases for V and 8 bases for J; bases not matched to a gene: 4. The CDR3 nucleotides read TGTGCCAGCAGCTTGGAAGGACAGGGAGATTCACCCCTCCACTTT. Protein product: CASSLEGQGDSPLHF.

The chain combines TRBV19 with TRBJ1-5; possible D gene TRBD1, 6 bases. The V and J ends lost 1 base and 6 bases respectively, with 13 bases between them. The CDR3 has 15 residues. Germline lookup yields CDR1 LNHDA and CDR2 SQIVND (reference sequence). CDR3 in DNA: TGTGCCAGTAGTATAGCGGGGGGCTGGGTTCAGCCCCAGCATTTT. Translating gives CASSIAGGWVQPQHF.

The chain links TRBV6-5 to TRBJ1-5, with no clear D. Per the germline V gene, CDR1 is MNHEY and CDR2 is SVGAGI. The CDR3 has 11 residues. Trimming took 6 bases from V and 4 from J, leaving 4 bases between them. The CDR3 DNA is TGTGCCAGCAGAGCAAATCAGCCCCAGCATTTT. Its translation: CASRANQPQHF.

The chain is built from TRBV2 and TRBJ1-4, with 7 nucleotides matching TRBD1. Germline lookup yields CDR1 SNHLY and CDR2 FYNNEI. The trim removed 5 bases at V and 5 bases at J, leaving 14 bases unmatched. CDR3 size: 17 residues. The CDR3 region is CASSRDGRGILNEKLFF. The CDR3 nucleotides are TGTGCCAGCAGTAGGGATGGCAGGGGGATCCTCAATGAAAAACTGTTTTTT. The full variable domain, completed using reference TRBV2 and TRBJ1-4, is EPEVTQTPSHQVTQMGQEVILRCVPISNHLYFYWYRQILGQKVEFLVSFYNNEISEKSEIFDDQFSVERPDGSNFTLKIRSTKLEDSAMYFCASSRDGRGILNEKLFFGSGTQLSVL.

This clone occurred once. V and J are TRBV10-1 and TRBJ1-2; 7 bases line up with TRBD1. The V gene end was trimmed by 3 bases and the J gene end by 4 bases; junction bases not matched to a gene: 2. Germline CDR1 reads WNHNN; CDR2 reads SYGVQD (reference sequence). This CDR3 is 13 amino acids long. CDR3 nucleotide sequence: TGCGCCAGCAGTGACGGGACAGCCTATGGCTACACCTTC. Its protein product is CASSDGTAYGYTF.

This clone turned up a few times. The gene calls are TRBV7-9 and TRBJ2-1; no clear D gene. The length of the CDR3 is 11 residues. Germline V gene data show CDR1 as SEHNR and CDR2 as FQNEAQ (reference sequence). Trimming pared 5 bases from V and 7 bases from J, leaving 6 bases between. The CDR3 reads CASSPVNEQFF. The CDR3 region has the DNA TGTGCCAGCAGCCCGGTGAATGAGCAGTTCTTC.

This rearrangement joins TRBV28 to TRBJ1-2, with D uncertain. V lost 3 bases and J 4 bases, leaving 9 bases between the germline ends. CDR1 and CDR2 (germline): MDHEN, SYDVKM. The CDR3 runs to 13 residues. The CDR3 region is CASSLSTAYGYTF. Here the CDR3 DNA reads TGTGCCAGCAGTTTGAGTACTGCCTATGGCTACACCTTC.

V is TRBV11-2 and J is TRBJ1-1; TRBD1 is a possible D gene (5 bases). Germline CDR1 reads SGHAT; CDR2 reads FQNNGV. The CDR3 is 16 amino acids. V lost 1 base and J 5 bases, leaving 17 bases between the germline ends. CDR3: CASSLGGERVGTEAFF. CDR3 sequence (DNA): TGTGCCAGCAGCTTAGGGGGCGAACGGGTGGGAACTGAAGCTTTCTTT. Complete variable domain (other parts from reference TRBV11-2 and TRBJ1-1): EAGVAQSPRYKIIEKRQSVAFWCNPISGHATLYWYQQILGQGPKLLIQFQNNGVVDDSQLPKDRFSAERLKGVDSTLKIQPAKLEDSAVYLCASSLGGERVGTEAFFGQGTRLTVV.

The chain employs TRBV28 and TRBJ1-2; weak D call: TRBD1 (6 bases). V was shortened by 7 bases and J by 0 bases, with 12 bases between the two germline ends. This CDR3 has 14 residues. Germline lookup yields CDR1 MDHEN and CDR2 SYDVKM. Here the CDR3 reads CASTGQPTNYGYTF. The CDR3 DNA is TGTGCCAGCACGGGACAACCGACTAACTATGGCTACACCTTC.

This clone was detected a few times. This rearrangement joins TRBV11-2 to TRBJ1-1, with D hard to call. The germline V and J ends were trimmed by 1 base and 1 base, with 7 bases remaining between them. In germline, CDR1 is SGHAT, CDR2 FQNNGV. This CDR3 spans 14 amino acids. The CDR3 region has the DNA TGTGCCAGCAGCTTAGCGACATGGAACACTGAAGCTTTCTTT. It specifies CASSLATWNTEAFF.

The chain has TRBV15 and TRBJ1-5; D possibly corresponds to TRBD1 (6 bases). V was cut by 0 bases and J by 2 bases, with 17 bases left in between. The CDR3 runs 18 residues. Looked up from germline, CDR1 is LNHNV and CDR2 is YYDKDF (reference sequence). The CDR3 coding sequence is TGTGCCACCAGCAGAGATCCCCCTGCGACAGGCGGCAATCAGCCCCAGCATTTT. Protein: CATSRDPPATGGNQPQHF.

The chain recombines TRBV6-1 with TRBJ1-2; 7 bases are a match to TRBD1. The CDR3 runs 15 residues. Germline CDR1 reads MNHNS; CDR2 reads SASEGT. Germline trimming cut 3 bases from V and 10 bases from J; bases unmatched to any gene: 14. CDR3 protein: CASSDSTGYRSPYTF. The CDR3, as DNA: TGTGCCAGCAGTGATTCGACAGGGTATCGTTCTCCCTACACCTTC.

The rearrangement uses TRBV5-1 and TRBJ1-2; TRBD1 matches 7 bases. The junction had 6 bases not matched to a gene; V was cut back by 5 bases and J by 5 bases. The V gene's germline CDR1 is SGHRS and CDR2 YFSETQ. CDR3 length: 13 amino acids. The CDR3 bases are TGCGCCAGCAGACTTGAACAGGGGTATGGCTACACCTTC. Protein: CASRLEQGYGYTF.

The chain carries TRBV10-1 and TRBJ2-2, with TRBD1 matching over 8 bases. V shed 2 bases, J shed 8 bases, and the junction held 4 bases outside the gene matches. Germline V gene sequence: CDR1 WNHNN, CDR2 SYGVQD (reference sequence). The CDR3 extends over 14 amino acids. CDR3 sequence: CASSEGRGRGELFF. The DNA of the CDR3 is TGCGCCAGCAGTGAGGGCAGGGGGCGAGGGGAGCTGTTTTTT.

This sequence joins TRBV11-2 and TRBJ1-2; perhaps TRBD1 as D (5 bases). The V and J ends lost 0 bases and 8 bases respectively, with 16 bases between them. CDR3 length: 15 residues. Germline V lookup: CDR1 SGHAT, CDR2 FQNNGV. The CDR3 DNA sequence: TGTGCCAGCAGCTTAGATCAGGGCAGGACGGGCGGCTACACCTTC. This translates into CASSLDQGRTGGYTF.

This chain joins TRBV19 and TRBJ1-4; D ambiguous. V shed 5 bases and J shed 7 bases, with 14 bases lying between them. This CDR3 is built from 14 residues. CDR1 is LNHDA, CDR2 SQIVND, per germline (reference sequence). CDR3 in amino acids: CASSQPPSSEKLFF. CDR3 coding DNA: TGTGCCAGTAGTCAACCCCCGAGTAGTGAAAAACTGTTTTTT.

The chain is built from TRBV5-1 and TRBJ2-1, with TRBD2 identical over 10 bases. The CDR3 totals 16 residues. V lost 2 bases to trimming and J lost 10 bases; unmatched junction nucleotides: 12. CDR1 and CDR2 (germline): SGHRS, YFSETQ. The CDR3, as DNA: TGCGCCAGCAGCTTCCCTAGCGGGAGCCACAGATGGGAGCAGTTCTTC. Translating it yields CASSFPSGSHRWEQFF.